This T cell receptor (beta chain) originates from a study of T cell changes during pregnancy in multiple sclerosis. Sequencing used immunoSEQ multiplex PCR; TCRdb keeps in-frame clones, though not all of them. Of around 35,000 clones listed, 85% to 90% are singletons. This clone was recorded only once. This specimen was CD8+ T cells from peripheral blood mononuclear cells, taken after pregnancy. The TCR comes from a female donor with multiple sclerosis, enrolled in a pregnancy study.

The CDR3 bases are TGTGCCAGTATATGGATGGGGAGGGAAGCTTTCTTT. Its protein is CASIWMGREAFF. The chain couples TRBV19 to TRBJ1-1; D is ambiguous. The V end was cut by 7 bases, the J end by 8 bases, with 14 bases between. The length of the CDR3 is 12 residues. The germline CDR1 and CDR2 sequences are LNHDA and SQIVND (reference sequence).